This record looks at one T cell receptor beta chain sequence and its context. Its antigen is not identified. The sample comes from a study of CD8+ T cells in alopecia areata. Study in general: Among treated patients, oral tofacitinib was administered at 5 to 10 mg twice daily.

The CDR3 covers 13 residues. Germline values: CDR1 SQVTM, CDR2 ANQGSEA. Trimming took off 6 bases at V and 5 bases at J, with 13 bases between the two ends. Study findings and constraints: Lesional scalp displayed greater clonality than normal scalp, most notably in alopecia totalis/universalis. TCR sharing was clearer in mice than between patients, perhaps partly owing to patient HLA diversity.

RNA, once extracted, was reverse transcribed into cDNA for use as the sequencing template. Using immunoSEQ multiplex PCR, the repertoire was profiled, and TCRdb retains in-frame clones only, with some absent. The sample includes 120,000 or so clones, roughly two fifths seen only once; the top ten take approximately 3.3%. The sequenced sample was CD4+ T cells sorted from blood. The TCR comes from a human donor with alopecia areata. The rearrangement uses TRBV29-1 and TRBJ1-4, with D tentatively TRBD1 (6 bases). The CDR3 sequence: CSVRVQGNEKLFF. CDR3 nucleotide sequence: TGCAGCGTACGGGTACAGGGCAATGAAAAACTGTTTTTT.